These 22 T cell receptor beta chains were sequenced from one sample in a study of cytomegalovirus exposure and HLA in healthy donors. 13 Jbeta primers and 60 Vbeta primers were used for the PCR. The data were produced by immunoSEQ multiplex PCR, yet TCRdb's version contains in-frame clones alone and is incomplete. The sample includes under 200,000 clones, roughly four fifths of them seen just once. The sample taken for sequencing was PBMCs. The receptors stem from a woman under 30 in good health and CMV-seronegative.

CDR3 DNA sequence: TGTGCCAGCAGCTTAGCCCCAGTACTAGCGGGAGGTAGCACAGATACGCAGTATTTT. Its protein product is CASSLAPVLAGGSTDTQYF. The rearrangement uses TRBV7-8 and TRBJ2-3; 12 positions match TRBD2. Germline CDR1 and CDR2: SGHVS and FQNEAQ. CDR3 length equals 19 residues. Trimming removed 0 bases from V and 0 bases from J; junction bases left unmatched: 7. Together with reference TRBV7-8 and TRBJ2-3, the CDR3 gives the full variable domain: GAGVSQSPRYKVAKRGQDVALRCDPISGHVSLFWYQQALGQGPEFLTYFQNEAQLDKSGLPSDRFFAERPEGSVSTLKIQRTQQEDSAVYLCASSLAPVLAGGSTDTQYFGPGTRLTVL.

The V and J genes are TRBV7-2 and TRBJ1-2; D gene uncertain. The CDR3 is 15 residues long. V lost 5 bases, J lost 7 bases, and 20 bases lay in between. Germline CDR1 is SGHTA and CDR2 is FQGNSA. CDR3 DNA sequence: TGTGCCAGCAGCCCCACACAGAGTCTTAGGTGTGGCTACACCTTC. This codes for CASSPTQSLRCGYTF.

The chain joins TRBV28 to TRBJ2-1; 7 bases line up with TRBD2. With 2 bases clipped from V and 9 bases from J, the junction kept 10 bases outside the gene matches. Germline V gene sequence: CDR1 MDHEN, CDR2 SYDVKM. The CDR3 loop spans 15 amino acids. CDR3 sequence: CASSLGDYRLGEQFF. CDR3 in DNA: TGTGCCAGCAGTTTAGGGGACTACCGCCTGGGTGAGCAGTTCTTC.

This chain links TRBV5-1 with TRBJ1-5; 8 bases agree with TRBD1. Trimming removed 4 bases from V and 3 bases from J; junction bases left unmatched: 6. Germline CDR1 is SGHRS and CDR2 is YFSETQ. This CDR3 spans 15 amino acids. CDR3 nucleotides: TGCGCCAGCAGCCCCGGACAGGGAAACAATCAGCCCCAGCATTTT. It yields the protein CASSPGQGNNQPQHF.

The gene calls are TRBV11-2 and TRBJ1-2; D is uncertain. V was shortened by 0 bases and J by 6 bases, with 11 bases between the two germline ends. This CDR3 has 14 residues. Germline V gives CDR1 SGHAT, CDR2 FQNNGV. CDR3 DNA sequence: TGTGCCAGCAGCTTAGATTCAGGCGTTGATGGCTACACCTTC. It is translated as CASSLDSGVDGYTF.

CDR3 nucleotide sequence: TGTGCCAGCAGTTACGACTCATTAACCTACGAGCAGTACGTC. This encodes CASSYDSLTYEQYV. The rearrangement uses TRBV6-6 and TRBJ2-7, with D unclear. Germline V gene data show CDR1 as MNHNY and CDR2 as SVGAGI (reference sequence). The CDR3 consists of 14 residues. V was pared by 2 bases and J by 2 bases, with 10 bases between.

The chain carries TRBV6-4 and TRBJ2-5, with D possibly matching TRBD2 (6 bases). Germline V gene lookup returns CDR1 MRHNA and CDR2 SNTAGT. With 6 bases removed from V and 5 bases from J, the gap between germline ends came to 10 bases. This CDR3 is 12 amino acids long. CDR3 nucleotide sequence: TGTGCCAGCAGAGGAGGGGTGGAGACCCAGTACTTC. Residues: CASRGGVETQYF.

The V and J genes are TRBV7-2 and TRBJ2-7, with 9 bases identical to TRBD2. The CDR3 contains 15 residues. From germline, CDR1 is SGHTA and CDR2 FQGNSA. The J segment lost 0 bases and the V segment lost 3 bases, leaving 3 bases of the junction unmatched. CDR3 loop: CASSFSGSSSYEQYF. In DNA, the CDR3 is TGTGCCAGCAGCTTTAGCGGGAGTAGCTCCTACGAGCAGTACTTC.

The V call is TRBV4-3, the J call TRBJ2-1; possibly TRBD2 for D (6 bases). The germline gives CDR1 LGHNA, CDR2 YSLEER. V was cut by 6 bases and J by 6 bases, with 12 bases left in between. The CDR3 sequence is 13 residues long. Here the CDR3 DNA reads TGCGCCAGCAGTCTCGGGGGACCCAATGAGCAGTTCTTC. It yields the protein CASSLGGPNEQFF.

This clone was seen only a few times. This chain uses TRBV2 with TRBJ2-1, with 15 positions matching TRBD2. From germline, CDR1 is SNHLY and CDR2 FYNNEI. J lost 10 bases, V lost 4 bases, and 2 bases had no gene match. This CDR3 has 14 residues. This CDR3 is CASSAGLAGGEQFF. CDR3 nucleotide sequence: TGTGCCAGCAGTGCCGGACTAGCGGGAGGGGAGCAGTTCTTC. Looking up the rest from reference TRBV2 and TRBJ2-1 gives the full variable domain: EPEVTQTPSHQVTQMGQEVILRCVPISNHLYFYWYRQILGQKVEFLVSFYNNEISEKSEIFDDQFSVERPDGSNFTLKIRSTKLEDSAMYFCASSAGLAGGEQFFGPGTRLTVL.

The chain combines TRBV7-2 with TRBJ1-1; D is perhaps TRBD1 (6 bases). The V gene's germline CDR1 is SGHTA and CDR2 FQGNSA. The germline V and J ends were trimmed by 1 base and 7 bases, with 16 bases remaining between them. The CDR3 length is 15 residues. CDR3 region: CASSLDGGARGEAFF. CDR3 DNA: TGTGCCAGCAGCTTAGATGGGGGGGCTCGCGGTGAAGCTTTCTTT.

This clone was detected once. V and J are TRBV13 and TRBJ2-1; D is possibly TRBD2 (5 bases). Trimming took 7 bases from V and 0 from J, leaving 16 bases between them. From germline, CDR1 is PRHDT and CDR2 FYEKMQ (reference sequence). The CDR3 has 16 amino acids. The CDR3 sequence: CASTEAGWGSYNEQFF. CDR3 nucleotides: TGTGCCAGCACCGAGGCGGGTTGGGGCTCCTACAATGAGCAGTTCTTC. Supplemented by reference TRBV13 and TRBJ2-1, the full variable domain reads AAGVIQSPRHLIKEKRETATLKCYPIPRHDTVYWYQQGPGQDPQFLISFYEKMQSDKGSIPDRFSAQQFSDYHSELNMSSLELGDSALYFCASTEAGWGSYNEQFFGPGTRLTVL.

This rearrangement joins TRBV11-2 to TRBJ2-3, with 8 bases that match TRBD1. The CDR3 runs to 13 residues. V shed 6 bases and J 12 bases; nucleotides not matched to a gene: 11. Germline loops: CDR1 SGHAT, CDR2 FQNNGV. The CDR3 nucleotides read TGTGCCAGCAGGGCTGGGGCAGGGGGCCCCCAGTATTTT. Translated: CASRAGAGGPQYF.

This sequence joins TRBV4-3 and TRBJ2-6; D unclear. V gave up 0 bases and J gave up 0 bases, with 18 bases separating them. The CDR3 spans 20 residues. Per the germline V gene, CDR1 is LGHNA and CDR2 is YSLEER. For the CDR3, the DNA is TGCGCCAGCAGCCAAGATGTCCTTCGCGGCGCTTCCTCTGGGGCCAACGTCCTGACTTTC. This sequence encodes CASSQDVLRGASSGANVLTF.

The V call is TRBV28, the J call TRBJ1-1, with D hard to call. V was clipped by 6 bases and J by 1 base, with 15 bases between them. The CDR3 covers 15 residues. CDR1 and CDR2 from the germline V gene are MDHEN and SYDVKM. The CDR3 DNA sequence: TGTGCCAGCAGGTTCCCAACCCCAGGGAACACTGAAGCTTTCTTT. Translation: CASRFPTPGNTEAFF.

The rearrangement links TRBV7-2 to TRBJ2-1; D might be TRBD2 (6 bases). This CDR3 spans 14 amino acids. Germline V CDR1 and CDR2: SGHTA, FQGNSA. V lost 1 base and J 9 bases, leaving 13 bases between the germline ends. The DNA of the CDR3 is TGTGCCAGCAGCTTAGGATACGGGGAGGCTGAGCAGTTCTTC. Translating it yields CASSLGYGEAEQFF.

DNA for the CDR3: TGTGCCAGCAGCCGGGGGGGAGGGCGGAATGAGCAGTTCTTC. This gives the protein CASSRGGGRNEQFF. The V gene is TRBV7-9, the J gene TRBJ2-1; 8 nucleotides align to TRBD2. V lost 5 bases to trimming and J lost 7 bases; unmatched junction nucleotides: 7. Germline V lookup: CDR1 SEHNR, CDR2 FQNEAQ (reference sequence). CDR3 length equals 14 residues.

This clone was recorded only once. The CDR3 coding sequence is TGTGCCAGCAGCCAATCGGCGGGACAGGGGAACACCGGGGAGCTGTTTTTT. Translating it yields CASSQSAGQGNTGELFF. This sequence joins TRBV14 and TRBJ2-2; TRBD1 agrees at 9 bases. Germline CDR1 SGHDN, CDR2 FVKESK. The CDR3 runs to 17 residues. V shed 2 bases and J 1 base; nucleotides not matched to a gene: 5.

The genes are TRBV4-3 and TRBJ2-1; D is possibly TRBD2 (6 bases). Germline V lookup: CDR1 LGHNA, CDR2 YSLEER. The CDR3 has 16 amino acids. V was clipped by 1 base and J by 4 bases, with 14 bases between them. The chain's CDR3 is CASSQGSLARYNEQFF. CDR3 DNA sequence: TGCGCCAGCAGCCAAGGATCGCTAGCGAGGTACAATGAGCAGTTCTTC.

This clone was seen a single time. J is TRBJ2-3 and V is TRBV11-2; 13 bases are shared with TRBD2. The CDR3 loop spans 18 amino acids. Per the germline V gene, CDR1 is SGHAT and CDR2 is FQNNGV. The trim removed 4 bases at V and 4 bases at J, leaving 11 bases unmatched. Here the CDR3 DNA reads TGTGCCAGCAGCTCCCAGGGACTAGCGGGATGGGGCGCAGATACGCAGTATTTT. Residues: CASSSQGLAGWGADTQYF.

The chain recombines TRBV28 with TRBJ2-7; 10 positions match TRBD1. CDR1 MDHEN and CDR2 SYDVKM come from the germline V gene. V shed 5 bases, J shed 2 bases, and the junction held 6 bases outside the gene matches. This CDR3 spans 15 amino acids. The CDR3 region has the DNA TGTGCCAGCAGTACGCAGGGGACAGGGGCCTACGAGCAGTACTTC. Its translation is CASSTQGTGAYEQYF.

V usage is TRBV4-3 and J usage is TRBJ2-1, with D unresolved. Deletions cut 1 base from V and 8 bases from J, with 12 bases between. Per the germline V gene, CDR1 is LGHNA and CDR2 is YSLEER. The CDR3 contains 14 residues. The CDR3 loop reads CASSQGVGFHEQFF. CDR3 sequence (DNA): TGCGCCAGCAGCCAAGGAGTCGGGTTCCATGAGCAGTTCTTC.